This T cell receptor (beta chain) originates from a study of T cells in Graves' hyperthyroidism and ophthalmopathy. This clonotype was found many times. TCR beta CDR3 regions were amplified from RNA transcripts. HTBI primers drove first-round RT-PCR of the TCR CDR3. A single record per CDR3 protein comes from TCRdb applying MiXCR to the multiplex PCR reads. The repertoire holds about 290,000 distinct CDR3 sequences, with roughly 15% as singletons. Trimming took 5 bases from V and 2 from J, leaving 9 bases between them. Germline CDR1 is SGHTA and CDR2 is FQGTGA. The CDR3 sequence is 13 residues long. Sequencing was done on a sample of blood. V gene TRBV7-3 combines with J gene TRBJ1-2, with a tentative D call TRBD1 (6 bases). The sequence was collected from a woman aged 50 to 65 with Graves' hyperthyroidism that later progressed to Graves' ophthalmopathy. The CDR3: CASSNGQNYGYTF. CDR3 sequence (DNA): TGTGCCAGCAGCAACGGACAGAACTATGGCTACACCTTC.